These T cell receptor gamma chains were read from a single sample in a study of γδ T cells in repeated Plasmodium falciparum infection. TCRdb re-processed the multiplex PCR reads using CATT. The repertoire holds approximately 26,000 gamma-chain clones, with 3% as singletons. The specimen was gamma-delta T cells from blood. The receptors here all came from a pool of human donors (malaria-infected and uninfected, not separated). CDR3s include the opening cysteine and the closing phenylalanine or tryptophan. Only part of the rows carry a size: once, few, many, or a class if the clone is expanded.

clone_size | cdr3_length | j_call | v_call | cdr3_aa | cdr3_nt
medium-sized | 13 | TRGJ1/TRGJ2 | TRGV2 | CATWDADPYKKLF | TGTGCCACCTGGGACGCTGACCCATATAAGAAACTCTTT
many | 14 | TRGJ1/TRGJ2 | TRGV3 | CATWDSQRYYKKLF | TGTGCCACCTGGGACAGCCAGAGATATTATAAGAAACTCTTT
many | 12 | TRGJP2 | TRGV2 | CATWDGNWTKTF | TGTGCTACCTGGGACGGAAATTGGACCAAGACGTTT
medium-sized | 10 | TRGJ1/TRGJ2 | TRGV4 | CATWYYKKLF | TGTGCCACCTGGTATTATAAGAAACTCTTT
many | 12 | TRGJ1/TRGJ2 | TRGV8 | CATWVLPYKKLF | TGTGCCACCTGGGTTCTTCCTTATAAGAAACTCTTT
many | 15 | TRGJP1 | TRGV9 | CALWEVDTTGWFKIF | TGTGCCTTGTGGGAGGTTGATACCACTGGTTGGTTCAAGATATTT
medium-sized | 14 | TRGJ1/TRGJ2 | TRGV9 | CALWEVQPHYKKLF | TGTGCCTTGTGGGAGGTGCAGCCCCATTATAAGAAACTCTTT
many | 15 | TRGJ1/TRGJ2 | TRGV4 | CATWDGPRNYYKKLF | TGTGCCACCTGGGATGGGCCGCGTAATTATTATAAGAAACTCTTT
many | 11 | TRGJ1/TRGJ2 | TRGV3 | CATWEVDKKLF | TGTGCCACCTGGGAGGTTGATAAGAAACTCTTT
many | 16 | TRGJ1/TRGJ2 | TRGV4 | CATWDGPAKFNYKKLF | TGTGCCACCTGGGATGGGCCGGCAAAGTTTAATTATAAGAAACTCTTT
many | 14 | TRGJ1/TRGJ2 | TRGV9 | CALWEVKGVYKKLF | TGTGCCTTGTGGGAGGTGAAGGGTGTGTATAAGAAACTCTTT
few | 20 | TRGJP | TRGV9 | CALWEVKRPGKELGKKIKVF | TGTGCCTTGTGGGAGGTGAAACGTCCCGGCAAAGAGTTGGGCAAAAAAATCAAGGTATTT
many | 11 | TRGJ1/TRGJ2 | TRGV9 | CALWACCKKLF | TGTGCCTTGTGGGCTTGTTGTAAGAAACTCTTT
large | 13 | TRGJ1/TRGJ2 | TRGV9 | CALWEAFYYKKLF | TGTGCCTTGTGGGAGGCCTTTTATTATAAGAAACTCTTT
many | 15 | TRGJP | TRGV9 | CALWAKELGKKIKVF | TGTGCCTTGTGGGCAAAAGAGTTGGGCAAAAAAATCAAGGTATTT
many | 16 | TRGJP1 | TRGV3 | CATWGGRYTTGWFKIF | TGTGCCACCTGGGGGGGAAGGTATACCACTGGTTGGTTCAAGATATTT
many | 14 | TRGJ1/TRGJ2 | TRGV3 | CATWDRLRRYKKLF | TGTGCCACCTGGGACAGGCTCCGGAGGTATAAGAAACTCTTT
many | 13 | TRGJ1/TRGJ2 | TRGV8 | CATWEQTYYKKLF | TGTGCCACCTGGGAGCAGACCTATTATAAGAAACTCTTT
many | 12 | TRGJ1/TRGJ2 | TRGV8 | CATWDRWYKKLF | TGTGCCACCTGGGATAGATGGTATAAGAAACTCTTT
many | 11 | TRGJ1/TRGJ2 | TRGV5 | CATWDRCGKLF | TGTGCCACCTGGGACAGGTGTGGGAAACTCTTT
many | 14 | TRGJ1/TRGJ2 | TRGV8 | CATWENTGYYKKLF | TGTGCCACCTGGGAAAACACGGGGTATTATAAGAAACTCTTT
many | 15 | TRGJ1/TRGJ2 | TRGV5 | CATWDRPRNYYKKLF | TGTGCCACCTGGGACAGGCCAAGGAATTATTATAAGAAACTCTTT
medium-sized | 13 | TRGJ1/TRGJ2 | TRGV9 | CALWDWNYYKKLF | TGTGCCTTGTGGGATTGGAATTATTATAAGAAACTCTTT
many | 12 | TRGJ1/TRGJ2 | TRGV9 | CALWEVPLKKLF | TGTGCCTTGTGGGAGGTGCCGTTAAAGAAACTCTTT
many | 14 | TRGJ1/TRGJ2 | TRGV9 | CALWEVQSYYKKLF | TGTGCCTTGTGGGAGGTGCAGTCCTATTATAAGAAACTCTTT
many | 15 | TRGJP2 | TRGV3 | CATWDSYSSDWIKTF | TGTGCCACCTGGGACAGTTATAGTAGTGATTGGATCAAGACGTTT
many | 15 | TRGJ1/TRGJ2 | TRGV2 | CATWDMRGWNYKKLF | TGTGCCACCTGGGACATGCGAGGATGGAATTATAAGAAACTCTTT
many | 13 | TRGJ1/TRGJ2 | TRGV2 | CATWGPIYYKKLF | TGTGCCACCTGGGGCCCCATTTATTATAAGAAACTCTTT
many | 14 | TRGJ1/TRGJ2 | TRGV9 | CALWEVREETKKLF | TGTGCCTTGTGGGAGGTGCGAGAAGAGACTAAGAAACTCTTT
medium-sized | 15 | TRGJP | TRGV9 | CALWIQELGKKIKVF | TGTGCCTTGTGGATACAAGAGTTGGGCAAAAAAATCAAGGTATTT
many | 16 | TRGJ1/TRGJ2 | TRGV9 | CALWEVRNSNYYKKLF | TGTGCCTTGTGGGAGGTGAGAAATTCGAATTATTATAAGAAACTCTTT
many | 16 | TRGJP2 | TRGV8 | CATWPPAYSSDWIKTF | TGTGCCACCTGGCCTCCTGCCTATAGTAGTGATTGGATCAAGACGTTT
many | 13 | TRGJ1/TRGJ2 | TRGV2 | CATWDGEWYKKLF | TGTGCCACCTGGGACGGGGAGTGGTATAAGAAACTCTTT
many | 15 | TRGJP2 | TRGV9 | CALWEVRGSDWIKTF | TGTGCCTTGTGGGAGGTGCGTGGTAGTGATTGGATCAAGACGTTT
many | 20 | TRGJP2 | TRGV5 | CATWDRGGIPGGSSDWIKTF | TGTGCCACCTGGGACAGGGGCGGTATCCCCGGGGGTAGTAGTGATTGGATCAAGACGTTT
. | 14 | TRGJ1/TRGJ2 | TRGV4 | CATWDGPIDYKKLF | TGTGCCACCTGGGACGGTCCTATTGATTATAAGAAACTCTTT
many | 16 | TRGJP | TRGV9 | CALWEVSELGKKIKVF | TGTGCCTTGTGGGAGGTATCAGAGTTGGGCAAAAAAATCAAGGTATTT
many | 17 | TRGJP | TRGV9 | CALWEAPQQLGKKIKVF | TGTGCCTTGTGGGAGGCCCCCCAACAGTTGGGCAAAAAAATCAAGGTATTT
many | 13 | TRGJP2 | TRGV8 | CATWDKSDWIKTF | TGTGCCACCTGGGATAAAAGTGATTGGATCAAGACGTTT
many | 13 | TRGJP1 | TRGV8 | CATLSTTGWFKIF | TGTGCCACCTTGAGTACCACTGGTTGGTTCAAGATATTT
many | 16 | TRGJP | TRGV9 | CALWEPLELGKKIKVF | TGTGCCTTGTGGGAGCCCTTAGAGTTGGGCAAAAAAATCAAGGTATTT
many | 17 | TRGJP2 | TRGV2 | CATWDGPYFSSDWIKTF | TGTGCCACCTGGGACGGGCCTTACTTTAGTAGTGATTGGATCAAGACGTTT